Shown below are 15 T cell receptor beta chains from a single sample sequenced in a study of cytomegalovirus exposure and HLA in healthy donors. The PCR was carried out with 60 Vbeta primers and 13 Jbeta primers. Some clones are missing from TCRdb's copy, which holds only in-frame ones; the method was immunoSEQ multiplex PCR. This listing includes over 100,000 clones. The sequencing sample was made of PBMCs. Receptors originate from a middle-aged man in good health and CMV-seropositive.

The J gene is TRBJ2-1, the V gene TRBV7-3, with 9 positions matching TRBD2. From germline, CDR1 is SGHTA and CDR2 FQGTGA. Losses at the gene ends were 8 bases for V and 4 bases for J; bases not matched to a gene: 6. CDR3 length equals 14 residues. CDR3 bases: TGTGCCAGCGGCCTAGCGGGATTATACAATGAGCAGTTCTTC. Translated: CASGLAGLYNEQFF.

The gene calls are TRBV6-1 and TRBJ1-5; TRBD1 agrees at 8 bases. The CDR3 length is 16 residues. Looked up from germline, CDR1 is MNHNS and CDR2 is SASEGT. The trim removed 2 bases at V and 4 bases at J, leaving 7 bases unmatched. CDR3 protein: CASSESPWTGNQPQHF. The CDR3 bases are TGTGCCAGCAGTGAAAGCCCCTGGACAGGGAATCAGCCCCAGCATTTT.

The chain is built from TRBV5-1 and TRBJ2-7, with D perhaps TRBD2 (5 bases). The germline gives CDR1 SGHRS, CDR2 YFSETQ. V lost 4 bases and J lost 0, with 11 bases in between. The CDR3 has 14 residues. The CDR3 region is CASSRERSSYEQYF. CDR3 in DNA: TGCGCCAGCAGCCGGGAACGGAGCTCCTACGAGCAGTACTTC.

The chain carries TRBV6-4 and TRBJ2-3; unclear D gene. Per germline, CDR1 MRHNA and CDR2 SNTAGT. Trimming took off 3 bases at V and 1 base at J, with 8 bases between the two ends. CDR3 length: 14 residues. This chain's CDR3 is CASSEVGGTDTQYF. Written as DNA, the CDR3 is TGTGCCAGCAGTGAGGTAGGAGGCACAGATACGCAGTATTTT.

The chain employs TRBV4-1 and TRBJ2-3, with a weak D call TRBD1 (6 bases). From germline, CDR1 is MGHRA and CDR2 YSYEKL. Trimming pared 3 bases from V and 6 bases from J, leaving 13 bases between. This CDR3 has 14 residues. CDR3 DNA sequence: TGCGCCAGCAGCCAGGTAACAGGGAAGGATACGCAGTATTTT. It specifies CASSQVTGKDTQYF.

This chain joins TRBV12-5 and TRBJ2-3, with a weak D call TRBD2 (6 bases). The V and J ends lost 1 base and 2 bases respectively, with 10 bases between them. The CDR3 extends over 15 amino acids. Looked up from germline, CDR1 is LGHNT and CDR2 is FRNRAP. CDR3 nucleotides: TGTGCTAGTGGTTTGGGGGGACTCAACACAGATACGCAGTATTTT. Amino acids: CASGLGGLNTDTQYF.

The chain recombines TRBV27 with TRBJ2-7; 13 nucleotides align to TRBD2. The CDR3 has 15 residues. Per germline, CDR1 MNHEY and CDR2 SMNVEV (reference sequence). Germline trimming cut 5 bases from V and 3 bases from J; bases unmatched to any gene: 4. CDR3 amino acids: CASSGTSGIVYEQYF. In DNA, the CDR3 is TGTGCCAGCAGTGGGACTAGCGGGATCGTCTACGAGCAGTACTTC.

The J gene is TRBJ1-2, the V gene TRBV6-1, with unresolved D. Germline assignment: CDR1 MNHNS and CDR2 SASEGT. V was cut by 0 bases and J by 4 bases, with 15 bases left in between. This CDR3 is 16 amino acids long. This chain's CDR3 is CASSEALREKRYGYTF. Written as DNA, the CDR3 is TGTGCCAGCAGTGAAGCACTGCGTGAAAAACGCTATGGCTACACCTTC.

The J gene is TRBJ1-1, the V gene TRBV29-1; no definite D call. The CDR3 length is 10 residues. V was shortened by 0 bases and J by 13 bases, with 9 bases between the two germline ends. CDR1 and CDR2 (germline): SQVTM, ANQGSEA. DNA of the CDR3: TGCAGCGTTGAAGAGGCTCCAGGTTTCTTT. This sequence encodes CSVEEAPGFF.

A remark on this clone: The junction and the germline gene differ at one end; a read error may be behind it. The V and J genes are TRBV5-8 and TRBJ2-4; tentative D call: TRBD2 (6 bases). This CDR3 has 15 residues. Germline CDR1 and CDR2: SGHTS and YDEGEE. The CDR3 protein is CAGSIGGARINIQYF. In DNA form, the CDR3 reads TGTGCCGGCAGCATTGGAGGGGCGAGGATAAACATTCAGTACTTC.

The gene calls are TRBV6-5 and TRBJ2-7; 7 bases are shared with TRBD2. V dropped 2 bases and J dropped 4; count of bases not matched to a gene: 8. Germline V gene sequence: CDR1 MNHEY, CDR2 SVGAGI. The CDR3 is made up of 15 amino acids. The CDR3 is CASSYGAGAVYEQYF. DNA of the CDR3: TGTGCCAGCAGTTACGGCGCGGGAGCGGTTTACGAGCAGTACTTC.

The chain carries TRBV19 and TRBJ2-1, with D perhaps matching TRBD1 (6 bases). Germline CDR1 LNHDA, CDR2 SQIVND (reference sequence). The CDR3 has 18 amino acids. V dropped 4 bases and J dropped 0 bases, with 19 bases sitting between them. The CDR3 DNA follows: TGTGCCAGTAGTACCCAATTCCTAACAGGGAGCTCCTACAATGAGCAGTTCTTC. It translates to CASSTQFLTGSSYNEQFF.

This rearrangement joins TRBV5-4 to TRBJ2-2; 8 bases are shared with TRBD2. The trim removed 2 bases at V and 4 bases at J, leaving 10 bases unmatched. This CDR3 has 17 amino acids. Germline CDR1 reads SGHNT; CDR2 reads YYREEE (reference sequence). The CDR3 protein is CASSFTPGLAGTGELFF. CDR3 coding DNA: TGTGCCAGCAGCTTTACGCCTGGACTAGCCGGCACCGGGGAGCTGTTTTTT.

The V gene is TRBV27, the J gene TRBJ2-2; TRBD1 matches at 7 bases. J was trimmed by 2 bases and V by 2 bases; bases with no gene match: 2. The length of the CDR3 is 15 residues. Germline V gives CDR1 MNHEY, CDR2 SMNVEV (reference sequence). The CDR3: CASSLGTANTGELFF. CDR3 in DNA: TGTGCCAGCAGTTTAGGGACAGCTAACACCGGGGAGCTGTTTTTT.

The V gene is TRBV6-5, the J gene TRBJ2-2, with D possibly being TRBD1 (5 bases). Per the germline V gene, CDR1 is MNHEY and CDR2 is SVGAGI. The CDR3 is made up of 14 amino acids. V gave up 5 bases and J gave up 6 bases, with 13 bases separating them. CDR3 DNA sequence: TGTGCCAGCAGTCGCTCTGGGGCTCCCGGGGAGCTGTTTTTT. As protein: CASSRSGAPGELFF.